Listed below are T cell receptor beta chains from one sample, sequenced in a study of radiotherapy plus CTLA-4 blockade in lung cancer. The table came from immunoSEQ multiplex PCR; TCRdb's copy has only in-frame clones and leaves some out. Of about 120,000 clones in the sample, nearly 80% are singletons; the top ten hold 4% to 6%. The sample consisted of peripheral blood, taken from a patient treated with radiotherapy plus ipilimumab. The receptor set was obtained from a human donor with non-small cell lung cancer who had a partial response to radiotherapy plus ipilimumab. The CDR3 runs from the conserved cysteine through the conserved F or W. Fields, in order: J gene, V gene, D gene, CDR3 length, clone size, CDR3 DNA, CDR3 protein. The D gene is left open where the match is weak. Not all rows give a size; the values are once, few, many and, for expanded clones, a class.

TRBJ2-3,TRBV9,TRBD2,14,.,TGTGCCAGCAGCGAGGGACTAGTGGCGGATACGCAGTATTTT,CASSEGLVADTQYF
TRBJ1-5,TRBV6-6,.,15,many,TGTGCCAGCAGCCATAGAGAGGGACTCAATCAGCCCCAGCATTTT,CASSHREGLNQPQHF
TRBJ1-2,TRBV6-1,.,13,.,TGTGCCAGCCTGGCTGTGAACCTAGATGGCTACACCTTC,CASLAVNLDGYTF
TRBJ1-2,TRBV25-1,.,13,.,TGTGCCAGCAGCAAAACATCTAACTATGGCTACACCTTC,CASSKTSNYGYTF
TRBJ1-5,TRBV18,.,14,.,TGTGCCAGCTCACCACCTCTCGGGGATCAGCCCCAGCATTTT,CASSPPLGDQPQHF
TRBJ2-5,TRBV19,.,14,.,TGTGCCAGTAGTGCGGGACAGCACCAAGAGACCCAGTACTTC,CASSAGQHQETQYF
TRBJ1-4,TRBV5-8,.,16,medium-sized,TGTGCCAGCAGCCCCCTCCTACAGGGAGCACGTGAAAAACTGTTTTTT,CASSPLLQGAREKLFF
TRBJ2-5,TRBV6-1,.,15,.,TGTGCCAGCAGCGCCCTCCTACTGAGCCAAGAGACCCAGTACTTC,CASSALLLSQETQYF
TRBJ2-3,TRBV6-5,.,12,.,TGTGCCAGCAGTACCCCGGGGGATACGCAGTATTTT,CASSTPGDTQYF
TRBJ1-1,TRBV4-2,TRBD1,13,.,TGTGCCAGCAGCCAGGGGACAGCCACTGAAGCTTTCTTT,CASSQGTATEAFF
TRBJ2-7,TRBV5-1,.,14,.,TGCGCCAGCAGCTTGACAGGGCCCTCCTACGAGCAGTACTTC,CASSLTGPSYEQYF
TRBJ2-6,TRBV18,TRBD2,20,.,TGTGCCAGCTCACCTTCCTTAGGGACTAGCGGGAGGTCTGGGGCCAACGTCCTGACTTTC,CASSPSLGTSGRSGANVLTF
TRBJ1-2,TRBV5-4,.,15,few,TGTGCCAGCACCCTGCTTGGGGGCATGGGTTATGGCTACACCTTC,CASTLLGGMGYGYTF
TRBJ2-3,TRBV25-1,TRBD2,15,.,TGTGCCAGCAGTGACGCGCGGGGACTAACAGATACGCAGTATTTT,CASSDARGLTDTQYF
TRBJ2-1,TRBV7-2,TRBD2,15,few,TGTGCCAGCAGCTCGTCTAGCGGGACATACAATGAGCAGTTCTTC,CASSSSSGTYNEQFF
TRBJ2-7,TRBV18,.,11,few,TGTGCCAGCTCAATCAACTACGAGCAGTACTTC,CASSINYEQYF
TRBJ1-1,TRBV12-5,.,14,.,TGTGCTAGTGGACAAATCGACAGGAGCACTGAAGCTTTCTTT,CASGQIDRSTEAFF
TRBJ1-4,TRBV7-9,.,15,.,TGTGCCAGCAGCTTACTGTCCGGTCAGCGCGAAAAACTGTTTTTT,CASSLLSGQREKLFF
TRBJ2-7,TRBV4-2,.,16,.,TGTGCCAGCAGCCAGACAGACTCCTCCCCATCCTACGAGCAGTACTTC,CASSQTDSSPSYEQYF
TRBJ2-3,TRBV7-2,.,16,.,TGTGCCAGCAGCTATCGGGTAGCGGAGGGCACAGATACGCAGTATTTT,CASSYRVAEGTDTQYF
TRBJ2-5,TRBV5-4,TRBD2,19,.,TGTGCCAGCACCCCCCGGGGAGGGGTGCCTAGCGGGAGTACAGAGACCCAGTACTTC,CASTPRGGVPSGSTETQYF
TRBJ1-1,TRBV27,.,13,.,TGTGCCAGCAGTACTGCCCCGCGCGGTGAAGCTTTCTTT,CASSTAPRGEAFF
TRBJ2-1,TRBV27,TRBD1,16,.,TGTGCCAGCAGATCGATGGGACAGGGGGAACACAATGAGCAGTTCTTC,CASRSMGQGEHNEQFF
TRBJ2-1,TRBV4-2,.,14,.,TGTGCCAGCAGCCAAGATTCCGAAGCCAATGAGCAGTTCTTC,CASSQDSEANEQFF
TRBJ1-1,TRBV29-1,.,12,.,TGCAGCGCCAGGGACACGAACACTGAAGCTTTCTTT,CSARDTNTEAFF
TRBJ1-5,TRBV7-9,.,14,.,TGTGCCAGCAGCTCCGGGCGGGGAGGTCAGCCCCAGCATTTT,CASSSGRGGQPQHF
TRBJ2-5,TRBV28,.,15,.,TGTGCCAGCAGTTTCGAAGGACAGAAACAAGAGACCCAGTACTTC,CASSFEGQKQETQYF
TRBJ2-7,TRBV14,.,12,.,TGTGCCAGCAGCCTTGGGCCTGGGCGGCAGTACTTC,CASSLGPGRQYF
TRBJ2-7,TRBV30,TRBD2,13,.,TGTGCCTGGGAGCGGGAGGGAATTGGCGAGCAGTACTTC,CAWEREGIGEQYF
TRBJ1-2,TRBV7-9,TRBD1,14,.,TGTGCCAGCAGCCAGGGACAGATAAACTATGGCTACACCTTC,CASSQGQINYGYTF
TRBJ2-7,TRBV4-3,.,13,.,TGCGCCAGCAGCCAAGGCCAGTCGGGTGAGCAGTACTTC,CASSQGQSGEQYF
TRBJ1-1,TRBV6-1,TRBD1,13,.,TGTGCCAGCACCTCAAGGGTACAGGGGGGAGCTTTCTTT,CASTSRVQGGAFF
TRBJ1-3,TRBV19,.,14,few,TGTGCCAGTAGTATCGGGACTTCTGGAAACACCATATATTTT,CASSIGTSGNTIYF
TRBJ2-7,TRBV28,.,13,.,TGTGCCAGCAGCTGGAGGAACAGCGGCCCCGAGTACTTC,CASSWRNSGPEYF
TRBJ2-4,TRBV28,.,17,.,TGTGCCAGCAGTCCCACCGGGACACCCATAGCCAAAAACATTCAGTACTTC,CASSPTGTPIAKNIQYF
TRBJ1-3,TRBV28,.,15,.,TGTGCCAGCAGTTTATACAGGTTATCTGGAAACACCATATATTTT,CASSLYRLSGNTIYF
TRBJ2-7,TRBV5-6,.,14,.,TGTGCCAGCAGCTGGGAGGTCTCAATATACGAGCAGTACTTC,CASSWEVSIYEQYF